This entry is about one T cell receptor (beta chain). The junction departs from the called germline gene at one end, perhaps through a read error. These data are taken from a study of identical twins' blood T cells. Per germline, CDR1 LNHDA and CDR2 SQIVND (reference sequence). The CDR3 is made up of 14 amino acids. TCRdb passed the 5' RACE reads through MiXCR, listing each CDR3 protein once. The sample comprises 350,000 to 400,000 distinct CDR3 sequences, about 28% of which are singletons, and approximately 6.6% rests with the top ten. Sequenced: PBMCs. The rearrangement uses TRBV19 and TRBJ1-5; D is possibly TRBD1 (5 bases). The sequence derives from a woman aged 18 to 55 in good health. In DNA form, the CDR3 reads TGTACCAGTAGTAGGCAGGGAGTCAATCAGCCCCAGCATTTT. This gives the protein CTSSRQGVNQPQHF.